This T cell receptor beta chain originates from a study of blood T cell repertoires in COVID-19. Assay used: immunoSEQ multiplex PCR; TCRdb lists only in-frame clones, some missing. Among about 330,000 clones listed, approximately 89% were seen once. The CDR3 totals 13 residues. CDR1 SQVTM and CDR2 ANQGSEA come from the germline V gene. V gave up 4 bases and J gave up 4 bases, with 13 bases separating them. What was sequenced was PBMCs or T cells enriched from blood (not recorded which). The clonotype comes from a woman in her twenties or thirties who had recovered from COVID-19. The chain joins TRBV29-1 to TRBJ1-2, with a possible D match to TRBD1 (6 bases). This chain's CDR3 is CSVATQGTYGYTF. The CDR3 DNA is TGCAGCGTTGCCACTCAGGGGACCTATGGCTACACCTTC.